A selection of T cell receptor beta chains follows, all from one sample in a study of cytomegalovirus exposure and HLA in healthy donors. Here immunoSEQ multiplex PCR was the method, and the copy in TCRdb shows in-frame clones only, minus some. The table records about 190,000 clones, 70% to 90% of them present only once. The sequenced sample consisted of PBMCs. These TCRs come from a woman in her 30s in good health and CMV-seronegative. The CDR3 runs from the conserved cysteine through the conserved F or W. Clone size is given for some rows only: seen once, a few or many times, or a class if the clone is expanded.

j_gene: TRBJ2-1
v_gene: TRBV14
abundance: once
CDR3aa: CASSRTAGGPGNEQFF

j_gene: TRBJ1-2
v_gene: TRBV29-1
abundance: -
CDR3aa: CSVDLGGYYGYTF

j_gene: TRBJ2-4
v_gene: TRBV7-2
abundance: -
CDR3aa: CASSLGGVGGKNIQYF

j_gene: TRBJ1-4
v_gene: TRBV7-9
abundance: -
CDR3aa: CASSLAWQGKGEKLFF

j_gene: TRBJ1-1
v_gene: TRBV6-1
abundance: few
CDR3aa: CASSGHGGARGTEAFF

j_gene: TRBJ1-1
v_gene: TRBV28
abundance: -
CDR3aa: CASSLGAVGTEAFF

j_gene: TRBJ2-7
v_gene: TRBV28
abundance: -
CDR3aa: CASETPGRQDEQYF

j_gene: TRBJ2-7
v_gene: TRBV2
abundance: -
CDR3aa: CASRMTSGTYEQYF

j_gene: TRBJ1-6
v_gene: TRBV7-2
abundance: -
CDR3aa: CASSLVGGTSNSPLHF

j_gene: TRBJ2-1
v_gene: TRBV6-5
abundance: -
CDR3aa: CASILWGGMSNEQFF

j_gene: TRBJ1-3
v_gene: TRBV5-1
abundance: -
CDR3aa: CASSPGGVAGSGNTIYF

j_gene: TRBJ1-5
v_gene: TRBV28
abundance: once
CDR3aa: CASSPSDRDGQPQHF

j_gene: TRBJ2-5
v_gene: TRBV28
abundance: -
CDR3aa: CASSDLGTSGVQETQYF

j_gene: TRBJ2-7
v_gene: TRBV6-1
abundance: once
CDR3aa: CAIFGTESYEQYF

j_gene: TRBJ2-7
v_gene: TRBV28
abundance: -
CDR3aa: CASSLYITGGYEQYF

j_gene: TRBJ2-7
v_gene: TRBV18
abundance: -
CDR3aa: CASSPRPDSDSYEQYF

j_gene: TRBJ2-7
v_gene: TRBV13
abundance: few
CDR3aa: CASSKARPPYEQYF

j_gene: TRBJ2-7
v_gene: TRBV18
abundance: -
CDR3aa: CASSETGQTVREQYF

j_gene: TRBJ2-2
v_gene: TRBV28
abundance: -
CDR3aa: CASRTRTGPNTGELFF

j_gene: TRBJ1-2
v_gene: TRBV6-4
abundance: -
CDR3aa: CASSHRNYGYTF

j_gene: TRBJ2-3
v_gene: TRBV11-2
abundance: -
CDR3aa: CASSFERGTDTQYF

j_gene: TRBJ2-1
v_gene: TRBV27
abundance: once
CDR3aa: CASSLSAGSVYNEQFF

j_gene: TRBJ1-1
v_gene: TRBV11-2
abundance: once
CDR3aa: CASSFGQGGANTEAFF

j_gene: TRBJ2-1
v_gene: TRBV5-1
abundance: -
CDR3aa: CASRLALAGANEQFF

j_gene: TRBJ2-5
v_gene: TRBV13
abundance: -
CDR3aa: CASSRDTRSTYGFQETQYF

j_gene: TRBJ2-7
v_gene: TRBV25-1
abundance: -
CDR3aa: CASEGRAGASYEQYF

j_gene: TRBJ1-1
v_gene: TRBV27
abundance: -
CDR3aa: CASSLSRGTEAFF

j_gene: TRBJ2-7
v_gene: TRBV19
abundance: -
CDR3aa: CASSIDGRLPPSEQYF

j_gene: TRBJ2-2
v_gene: TRBV5-8
abundance: -
CDR3aa: CASSLRLARSGELFF